This TCR beta chain comes out of a study of shared clonotypes between healthy human individuals. V was clipped by 0 bases and J by 1 base; unmatched bases: 6. Germline V gene sequence: CDR1 SGDLS, CDR2 YYNGEE. The CDR3 sequence is 17 residues long. CD45RO-negative, CCR7-selected cells formed the naive CD8 fraction, which excluded terminally differentiated effector memory CD45RA+ cells. Clones were sequenced by immunoSEQ multiplex PCR, and TCRdb holds only the in-frame ones, with some missing. The table has approximately 720,000 clones, about 91% seen once. Sequenced sample: naive CD8+ T cells sorted from blood. This clonotype originated in a man aged 30 to 45 in good health. The chain is built from TRBV9 and TRBJ2-2; the match to TRBD1 covers 7 bases. The CDR3, as DNA: TGTGCCAGCAGCGTAGAAGACAGGGCTCGGAACACCGGGGAGCTGTTTTTT. Protein: CASSVEDRARNTGELFF.